This entry lists 24 T cell receptor beta chains sequenced from one sample in a study of regulatory T cells in long-lasting Graves disease. CDR3-region Arm-PCR and iRepertoire HTBI primers produced the TCR beta libraries. TCRdb re-called the multiplex PCR reads with MiXCR, one entry per CDR3 protein. The table lists 530,000 or so distinct CDR3 sequences, roughly 12% of them singletons. The sample's time point: newly diagnosed GD, antithyroid drugs for less than 3 months. From RNA extracted from PBMCs, the TCR library was made. These records were also assigned to another study, of T cells in Graves' hyperthyroidism and ophthalmopathy.

The sample here was peripheral blood mononuclear cells (PBMCs), taken at new diagnosis, from a patient treated with antithyroid drugs. The receptors here all came from a man younger than 40 with Graves disease.

This sequence joins TRBV30 and TRBJ2-5, with 9 nucleotides matching TRBD1. The germline CDR1 and CDR2 sequences are GTSNPN and SVGIG (reference sequence). J gave up 5 bases and V 4 bases, and 8 bases lay outside the gene matches. This CDR3 spans 14 amino acids. The CDR3 region has the DNA TGTGCCTGGACATGGGGACAGGGAGATGAGACCCAGTACTTC. Amino acid sequence: CAWTWGQGDETQYF.

This clonotype was seen a handful of times. The genes are TRBV5-5 and TRBJ2-5; 9 bases align to TRBD1. The junction had 2 bases not matched to a gene; V was cut back by 4 bases and J by 4 bases. This CDR3 spans 13 amino acids. Germline loops: CDR1 SGHKS, CDR2 YYEKEE (reference sequence). In DNA form, the CDR3 reads TGTGCCAGCAGCATGGACAGGGGAGAGACCCAGTACTTC. It codes for CASSMDRGETQYF.

This clonotype was observed many times. This chain connects TRBV3-1 to TRBJ2-1, with 10 bases that match TRBD2. Germline CDR1 reads LGHDT; CDR2 reads YNNKEL (reference sequence). The CDR3 extends over 16 amino acids. Trimming cost V 0 bases and J 10 bases; bases outside gene matches: 9. DNA for the CDR3: TGTGCCAGCAGCCAAGATTGGGCTAGCGGGAGCGGGGAGCAGTTCTTC. Translating gives CASSQDWASGSGEQFF.

This clonotype showed up just a few times. The V and J genes are TRBV12-3 or TRBV12-4 and TRBJ2-2; 7 bases fit TRBD2. This CDR3 is built from 16 residues. The V and J ends lost 5 bases and 3 bases, in that order; junction bases with no gene match: 9. In DNA, the CDR3 is TGTGCCAGCAGTCCCCGGAGCGGGGTAGACACCGGGGAGCTGTTTTTT. Translation: CASSPRSGVDTGELFF.

This clonotype was counted ten times or more. The rearrangement joins TRBV11-3 to TRBJ2-1; TRBD2 matches at 9 bases. CDR3 length: 16 amino acids. Looked up from germline, CDR1 is SGHNT and CDR2 is YENEEA. J gave up 7 bases and V 5 bases, and 12 bases lay outside the gene matches. CDR3 amino acids: CASSSPWREGRNEQFF. DNA of the CDR3: TGTGCCAGCAGCAGTCCATGGCGGGAGGGGAGGAATGAGCAGTTCTTC.

The rearrangement joins TRBV19 to TRBJ2-1; TRBD2 matches at 9 bases. The CDR3 runs to 14 residues. The V and J ends lost 5 bases and 7 bases, in that order; junction bases with no gene match: 6. CDR1 is LNHDA and CDR2 is SQIVND in the germline V gene (reference sequence). The CDR3 nucleotides read TGTGCCAGTAGTTGGGGACTAGCCGGTAATGAGCAGTTCTTC. Its protein is CASSWGLAGNEQFF. The whole variable domain, remainder taken from reference TRBV19 and TRBJ2-1, is DGGITQSPKYLFRKEGQNVTLSCEQNLNHDAMYWYRQDPGQGLRLIYYSQIVNDFQKGDIAEGYSVSREKKESFPLTVTSAQKNPTAFYLCASSWGLAGNEQFFGPGTRLTVL.

This clonotype was seen many times. The J gene is TRBJ2-7, the V gene TRBV20-1, with unresolved D. CDR3 length: 13 residues. Trimming pared 3 bases from V and 6 bases from J, leaving 15 bases between. The germline V gene has CDR1 DFQATT and CDR2 SNEGSKA (reference sequence). This CDR3 is CSASPRTLGEQYF. CDR3 sequence (DNA): TGCAGTGCTAGTCCCAGGACCCTGGGCGAGCAGTACTTC.

This clonotype was found a few times. The rearrangement joins TRBV25-1 to TRBJ2-3, with D maybe TRBD1 (5 bases). CDR1 is MGHDK, CDR2 SYGVNS, per germline. CDR3 length: 15 residues. The V gene lost 10 bases and the J gene lost 0 bases, with 17 bases spanning the gap. The DNA for the CDR3 is TGTGCCACCGCCGACAGTGCGACTAGCACAGATACGCAGTATTTT. Protein sequence: CATADSATSTDTQYF.

There are a few counts of this clonotype. The chain recombines TRBV24-1 with TRBJ2-1, with a possible D match to TRBD2 (5 bases). Deletions cut 0 bases from V and 4 bases from J, with 12 bases between. This CDR3 has 16 residues. The germline CDR1 and CDR2 sequences are KGHDR and SFDVKD. In DNA form, the CDR3 reads TGTGCCACCAGTGATTTGGCGGGCCCCGATTACAATGAGCAGTTCTTC. It encodes CATSDLAGPDYNEQFF.

This clonotype was counted many times. The chain uses TRBV28 and TRBJ2-7, with 8 bases identical to TRBD2. After removal of 4 bases from V and 6 bases from J, the junction contained 11 bases not matched to a gene. Germline V gene data show CDR1 as MDHEN and CDR2 as SYDVKM. The CDR3 totals 15 residues. The DNA for the CDR3 is TGTGCCAGCAGTTCCCCCAGCGGGAGAAGGGGCGAGCAGTACTTC. Its translation is CASSSPSGRRGEQYF.

This clonotype has ten or more counts. This chain connects TRBV2 to TRBJ2-3; TRBD2 aligns across 10 bases. The CDR3 sequence is 18 residues long. Trimming removed 5 bases from V and 5 bases from J; junction bases left unmatched: 16. Looked up from germline, CDR1 is SNHLY and CDR2 is FYNNEI. The CDR3 region has the DNA TGTGCCAGCAGTCCACCTTCGGGCGTAGCGGGAGGACGAGATACGCAGTATTTT. Its translation: CASSPPSGVAGGRDTQYF.

The genes are TRBV4-1 and TRBJ1-5, with D unresolved. The V end was cut by 0 bases, the J end by 5 bases, with 8 bases between. CDR1 is MGHRA, CDR2 YSYEKL, per germline. The CDR3 consists of 14 residues. The CDR3 region is CASSQDSPDQPQHF. The DNA of the CDR3 is TGCGCCAGCAGCCAAGATTCCCCCGATCAGCCCCAGCATTTT.

The chain has TRBV2 and TRBJ1-4; a possible D gene is TRBD1 (6 bases). Per germline, CDR1 SNHLY and CDR2 FYNNEI. V gave up 6 bases and J gave up 8 bases, with 19 bases separating them. The CDR3 runs to 15 residues. The CDR3 reads CASRPITGGAEKLFF. The CDR3, as DNA: TGTGCCAGCAGACCCATTACCGGGGGCGCAGAAAAACTGTTTTTT. The full variable domain, with the rest looked up from reference TRBV2 and TRBJ1-4, is EPEVTQTPSHQVTQMGQEVILRCVPISNHLYFYWYRQILGQKVEFLVSFYNNEISEKSEIFDDQFSVERPDGSNFTLKIRSTKLEDSAMYFCASRPITGGAEKLFFGSGTQLSVL.

This clonotype appeared many times. At one of its ends the junction is not consistent with the germline gene, which may arise from a read error. V is TRBV30 and J is TRBJ1-1; D gene ambiguous. The CDR3 runs to 11 residues. The germline V gene encodes CDR1 GTSNPN and CDR2 SVGIG (reference sequence). The chain's CDR3 is CAWSASRVPDF. The CDR3 coding sequence is TGTGCCTGGAGTGCATCCCGGGTCCCCGACTTT.

This clonotype was detected only a few times. The genes are TRBV12-5 and TRBJ1-5; TRBD1 aligns across 7 bases. From germline, CDR1 is LGHNT and CDR2 FRNRAP. CDR3 length: 13 residues. Trimming removed 6 bases from V and 10 bases from J; junction bases left unmatched: 9. The CDR3, as DNA: TGTGCTAGTGGAATTGAGGGGGCCAACCCCCAGCATTTT. Protein sequence: CASGIEGANPQHF.

This clonotype occurred many times. This sequence joins TRBV7-2 and TRBJ2-1; D perhaps matches TRBD2 (5 bases). Per germline, CDR1 SGHTA and CDR2 FQGNSA. V was pared by 1 base and J by 5 bases, with 12 bases between. The CDR3 runs 15 residues. The CDR3 sequence is CASSLGRVSDNEQFF. DNA of the CDR3: TGTGCCAGCAGCTTAGGACGGGTTAGCGACAATGAGCAGTTCTTC.

This clonotype has just a few counts. A much larger clonotype is one base distant, so this may be a read error. CDR3 residues: CANGLGTGSYNEQFF. The CDR3 DNA follows: TGTGCTAATGGTTTGGGGACTGGTTCCTACAATGAGCAGTTCTTC. V and J are TRBV12-5 and TRBJ2-1; D possibly corresponds to TRBD2 (6 bases). This CDR3 region has 15 residues. Germline V lookup: CDR1 LGHNT, CDR2 FRNRAP.

This clonotype was counted a single time. The chain joins TRBV3-1 to TRBJ1-4, with D perhaps TRBD1 (6 bases). V gave up 4 bases and J gave up 4 bases, with 13 bases separating them. The germline V gene encodes CDR1 LGHDT and CDR2 YNNKEL (reference sequence). The CDR3 runs to 15 residues. CDR3 nucleotide sequence: TGTGCCAGCAGCCGGACGGGAGGGGGTAATGAAAAACTGTTTTTT. Translating it yields CASSRTGGGNEKLFF.

This clonotype has at least ten counts. The V and J genes are TRBV7-9 and TRBJ1-5; 7 nucleotides match TRBD1. In germline, CDR1 is SEHNR, CDR2 FQNEAQ (reference sequence). The trim removed 6 bases at V and 1 base at J, leaving 15 bases unmatched. The length of the CDR3 is 18 residues. The CDR3 region is CASSLQPRGRGSNQPQHF. The CDR3, as DNA: TGTGCCAGCAGTCTTCAACCTAGGGGGCGAGGAAGCAATCAGCCCCAGCATTTT.

Only a few counts were recorded for this clonotype. The chain uses TRBV7-9 and TRBJ1-2; the D gene is possibly TRBD1 (5 bases). The V end was cut by 0 bases, the J end by 6 bases, with 14 bases between. Germline assignment: CDR1 SEHNR and CDR2 FQNEAQ (reference sequence). The CDR3 consists of 15 residues. In DNA form, the CDR3 reads TGTGCCAGCAGCTTAGCGCGGGGCCCGGGGCATGGCTACACCTTC. This translates into CASSLARGPGHGYTF.

This clonotype came up many times. This rearrangement joins TRBV6-1 to TRBJ1-5, with a weak D call TRBD1 (5 bases). The CDR3 loop spans 13 amino acids. Germline CDR1 reads MNHNS; CDR2 reads SASEGT. The germline V and J ends were trimmed by 5 bases and 6 bases, with 11 bases remaining between them. The chain's CDR3 is CASSPSRGQPQHF. CDR3 bases: TGTGCCAGCAGTCCCTCTAGGGGTCAGCCCCAGCATTTT.

In this sample, this clonotype turned up many times. The chain has TRBV12-3 or TRBV12-4 and TRBJ2-2; 8 bases are shared with TRBD1. Trimming removed 6 bases from V and 7 bases from J; junction bases left unmatched: 7. The CDR3 is 14 residues long. CDR3 sequence reads: CASRPGQGFGELFF. The CDR3 nucleotides are TGTGCCAGCAGGCCTGGACAGGGCTTCGGGGAGCTGTTTTTT.

This clonotype was detected many times. The chain has TRBV20-1 and TRBJ2-5, with D possibly matching TRBD2 (5 bases). CDR1 and CDR2 from the germline V gene are DFQATT and SNEGSKA (reference sequence). This CDR3 comprises 12 residues. V lost 1 base and J lost 3, with 6 bases in between. CDR3 bases: TGCAGTGCTAGAGGGCGGGAAGAGACCCAGTACTTC. Translation gives CSARGREETQYF.

This clonotype was observed at least ten times. A junction boundary mismatches the germline segment, possibly from a read error. The genes are TRBV2 and TRBJ2-7; 7 bases align to TRBD1. Germline CDR1 and CDR2: SNHLY and FYNNEI. CDR3 length: 10 residues. CDR3 in amino acids: CASRADRVGF. In DNA form, the CDR3 reads TGTGCCAGCAGGGCCGACAGGGTTGGCTTC.